Listed below are T cell receptor beta chains from one sample, sequenced in a study of regulatory T cells in long-lasting Graves disease. Via MiXCR, TCRdb re-called the multiplex PCR reads, giving one row per CDR3 protein. The table records 620,000 or so distinct CDR3 sequences, roughly 16% of them present only once. The same sample was also used in a study of T cells in Graves' hyperthyroidism and ophthalmopathy.

Source: peripheral blood mononuclear cells (PBMCs), taken at new diagnosis, from a patient treated with antithyroid drugs. Receptors originate from a woman aged 25 to 39 with Graves disease. Each CDR3 is given with its conserved first and last residue.

cdr3_aa: CSARSFGGLPDTGELFF
v_call: TRBV20-1

cdr3_aa: CASRGQGLSYEQYF
v_call: TRBV28

cdr3_aa: CASSLFAGAGNTIYF
v_call: TRBV28

cdr3_aa: CASSLRRRENSPLHF
v_call: TRBV5-6

cdr3_aa: CASSERVGGDRQYF
v_call: TRBV2

cdr3_aa: CASSTGDRAFF
v_call: TRBV3-1

cdr3_aa: CASSRWTSGSRGETQYF
v_call: TRBV5-1

cdr3_aa: CAWSHGGFTGPEKLFF
v_call: TRBV30

cdr3_aa: CASSLRWAGETQYF
v_call: TRBV7-2

cdr3_aa: CASSELARSPLHF
v_call: TRBV25-1

cdr3_aa: CSVGSLGLAGSSYNEQFF
v_call: TRBV29-1

cdr3_aa: CASSVVGQAFNEQFF
v_call: TRBV9

cdr3_aa: CAIRPVGGETQYF
v_call: TRBV10-3

cdr3_aa: CASRSDRGAYEQYF
v_call: TRBV27

cdr3_aa: CASSLTAGTGETAGNTIYF
v_call: TRBV5-1

cdr3_aa: CASSGGTVGNTIYF
v_call: TRBV9

cdr3_aa: CASQARTSGKNEQFF
v_call: TRBV3-1

cdr3_aa: CSASGQAQETQYF
v_call: TRBV20-1

cdr3_aa: CAIIERQRLIANYGYTF
v_call: TRBV10-3

cdr3_aa: CASSSAEGPDTQYF
v_call: TRBV5-1

cdr3_aa: CASSPGQGLHGELFF
v_call: TRBV2

cdr3_aa: CASSSYREKGNQPQHF
v_call: TRBV28

cdr3_aa: CAISGLAVSSYNEQFF
v_call: TRBV10-3

cdr3_aa: CASSLDSGQPQHF
v_call: TRBV7-6

cdr3_aa: CAISEPGTGGQPQHF
v_call: TRBV10-3

cdr3_aa: CASSVAGTAGGYTF
v_call: TRBV2

cdr3_aa: CATRLHTDTQYF
v_call: TRBV10-3

cdr3_aa: CASSRSGTGNPISYEQYF
v_call: TRBV5-1

cdr3_aa: CVAQRGGYNEQFF
v_call: TRBV28

cdr3_aa: CSARSRVNEQFF
v_call: TRBV20-1